The 6 T cell receptor beta chains below were found in one sample sequenced in a study of identical twins. Via MiXCR, TCRdb re-called the 5' RACE reads, giving one row per CDR3 protein. The sample includes around 490,000 distinct CDR3 sequences, about 15% of them seen just once. These data are also associated with another study on yellow fever vaccine responses in identical twins.

Sequenced input: CD4+ T cells sorted from blood. These receptors originate from a woman aged 18-29 years in good health.

A few counts support this clonotype. The chain is built from TRBV28 and TRBJ2-1; weak D call: TRBD1 (6 bases). Deletions cut 4 bases from V and 3 bases from J, with 13 bases between. The germline V gene encodes CDR1 MDHEN and CDR2 SYDVKM. CDR3 size: 15 residues. The CDR3 nucleotides read TGTGCCAGCAGTTCTCCCGGGACATACTACAATGAGCAGTTCTTC. It codes for CASSSPGTYYNEQFF.

The sample holds many counts of this clonotype. This chain links TRBV18 with TRBJ2-1; D is unclear. V lost 0 bases to trimming and J lost 5 bases, with 17 bases between them. Germline assignment: CDR1 KGHSH and CDR2 LQKENI. The CDR3 runs 17 residues. CDR3 sequence (DNA): TGTGCCAGCTCACCACCGGTCTACCTTGAACAGCACAATGAGCAGTTCTTC. This translates into CASSPPVYLEQHNEQFF. Together with reference TRBV18 and TRBJ2-1, the CDR3 gives the full variable domain: NAGVMQNPRHLVRRRGQEARLRCSPMKGHSHVYWYRQLPEEGLKFMVYLQKENIIDESGMPKERFSAEFPKEGPSILRIQQVVRGDSAAYFCASSPPVYLEQHNEQFFGPGTRLTVL.

This clonotype has more than one count but fewer than ten. The V and J genes are TRBV28 and TRBJ2-7, with D perhaps being TRBD1 or TRBD2 (5 bases each). Germline V lookup: CDR1 MDHEN, CDR2 SYDVKM. This CDR3 is 14 amino acids long. Trimming stripped 8 bases from V and 2 bases from J, with 16 bases between. The CDR3 bases are TGTGCCAGCTCAGTTTGGGACCGAGCCTACGAGCAGTACTTC. This encodes CASSVWDRAYEQYF.

This clonotype was recorded a few times. V gene TRBV11-1 combines with J gene TRBJ2-7, with TRBD2 matching over 8 bases. J was trimmed by 3 bases and V by 1 base; bases with no gene match: 8. The germline V gene encodes CDR1 SGHAT and CDR2 FQDESV (reference sequence). This CDR3 has 16 amino acids. The CDR3 DNA is TGTGCCAGCAGCTTAGAAGTCGGGAGGGTCGACTACGAGCAGTACTTC. Protein sequence: CASSLEVGRVDYEQYF.

V usage is TRBV7-9 and J usage is TRBJ1-2, with D possibly TRBD1 on 6 matching bases. The CDR3 consists of 16 residues. With 1 base removed from V and 4 bases from J, the gap between germline ends came to 16 bases. CDR1 and CDR2 (germline): SEHNR, FQNEAQ (reference sequence). In DNA form, the CDR3 reads TGTGCCAGCAGCTTAGGGACGTACCAAGGGGGCTATGGCTACACCTTC. Its translation is CASSLGTYQGGYGYTF.

This clonotype was counted only a few times. The rearrangement links TRBV2 to TRBJ2-3, with D unresolved. CDR1 and CDR2 from the germline V gene are SNHLY and FYNNEI. V lost 8 bases and J lost 2, with 20 bases in between. The CDR3 runs 16 residues. This CDR3 is CASAVGSPKATDTQYF. The CDR3 bases are TGTGCCAGCGCGGTAGGGTCACCAAAGGCCACAGATACGCAGTATTTT.